The table lists the clone carrying this T cell receptor (beta chain) with many counts. Its antigen remains unknown. CDR1 MNHEY and CDR2 SMNVEV come from the germline V gene (reference sequence). CDR3 length: 18 amino acids. The V segment lost 1 base and the J segment 5 bases; nucleotides outside the gene matches: 12. Regions amplified from RNA transcripts were the TCR beta CDR3 regions. In the first-round RT-PCR of the TCR CDR3, the HTBI primer set was used. TCRdb reprocessed the multiplex PCR reads with MiXCR, giving one entry per CDR3 protein. Found here are about 770,000 distinct CDR3 sequences, around 20% of them singletons; the top ten hold about a sixth. Drawn at first hyperthyroidism diagnosis, the blood sample preceded any ophthalmopathy symptoms. This specimen belongs to a study of T cells in Graves' hyperthyroidism and ophthalmopathy. Study conclusions and caveats: The model anticipated ophthalmopathy a median about six months pre-onset.

This TCR was sampled from a woman aged 45-59 years with Graves' hyperthyroidism that later progressed to Graves' ophthalmopathy. The sequenced sample was blood. The genes are TRBV27 and TRBJ2-5; TRBD1 matches at 11 bases. As DNA, the CDR3 is TGTGCCAGCAGTTTATGGCCCCCTGGGACAGGGGGGAGGGAGACCCAGTACTTC. The encoded protein is CASSLWPPGTGGRETQYF.